This T cell receptor beta chain was sequenced for a study of a mutant IDH1 vaccine in newly diagnosed glioma. Study overall: Earlier care involved radiotherapy, temozolomide, or both, and the majority received both.

In regard to this clone: Antigen specificity is unknown.

The data were produced by immunoSEQ multiplex PCR, yet TCRdb's version contains in-frame clones alone and is incomplete. The table has around 88,000 clones, around four fifths seen once; the top ten hold 7.5%. The time point is: baseline, week 1 (first vaccination visit). As for treatment: pre-vaccination baseline after standard-of-care therapy. V gave up 5 bases and J gave up 4 bases; unmatched junction bases: 5. Germline CDR1 SEHNR, CDR2 FQNEAQ (reference sequence). This CDR3 is 15 amino acids long. Regarding the study as a whole: Pseudoprogression appeared unlinked to shifts in leading peripheral T cell clonotypes.

The material sequenced was PBMCs, taken from a glioma patient treated with radiotherapy, temozolomide or both. This receptor was taken from a man in his forties with glioma. The chain links TRBV7-9 to TRBJ1-4, with 9 bases matching TRBD1. CDR3 in amino acids: CASSTGTGINEKLFF. DNA for the CDR3: TGTGCCAGCAGCACCGGGACAGGGATTAATGAAAAACTGTTTTTT.